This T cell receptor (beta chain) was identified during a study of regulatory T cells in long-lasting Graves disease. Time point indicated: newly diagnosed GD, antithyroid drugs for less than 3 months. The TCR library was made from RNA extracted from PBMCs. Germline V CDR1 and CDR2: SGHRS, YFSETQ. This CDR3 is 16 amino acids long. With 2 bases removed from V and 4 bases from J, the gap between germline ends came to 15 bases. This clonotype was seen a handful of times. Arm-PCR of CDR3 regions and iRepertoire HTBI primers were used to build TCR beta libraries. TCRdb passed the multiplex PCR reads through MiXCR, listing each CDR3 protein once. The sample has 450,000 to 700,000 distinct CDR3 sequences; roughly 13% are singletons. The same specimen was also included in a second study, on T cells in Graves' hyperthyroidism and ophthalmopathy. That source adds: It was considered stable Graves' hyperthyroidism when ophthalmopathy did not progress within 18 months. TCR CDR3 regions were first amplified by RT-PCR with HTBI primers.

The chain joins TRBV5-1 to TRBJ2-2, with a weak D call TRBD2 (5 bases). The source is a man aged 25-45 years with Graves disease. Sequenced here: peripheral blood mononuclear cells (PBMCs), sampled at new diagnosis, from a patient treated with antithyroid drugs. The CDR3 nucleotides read TGCGCCAGCAGCTTCCTTAGAGGGAGTGGCACCGGGGAGCTGTTTTTT. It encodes CASSFLRGSGTGELFF.